The sequence of this T cell receptor (beta chain) was determined in a study of control samples from healthy donors and cancer patients. There are 14 residues in the CDR3. Germline-derived CDR1 and CDR2 are SGHTA and FQGTGA. V lost 5 bases, J lost 4 bases, and 13 bases lay in between. The assay was immunoSEQ multiplex PCR, and TCRdb's table has in-frame clones only and misses some. The sample has roughly 100,000 clones, about 86% seen once; the top ten hold around 14%. This sequence originates from a man younger than 45 in good health. This chain links TRBV7-3 with TRBJ2-3; TRBD2 is a possible D gene (6 bases). The sample taken for sequencing was blood. The CDR3 reads CASSPLGGADTQYF. CDR3 DNA: TGTGCCAGCAGCCCGTTGGGGGGAGCAGATACGCAGTATTTT.